This T cell receptor (beta chain) was found in a study of cytomegalovirus exposure and HLA in healthy donors. In germline, CDR1 is LNHNV, CDR2 YYDKDF (reference sequence). CDR3 length: 12 amino acids. With 0 bases removed from V and 10 bases from J, the gap between germline ends came to 9 bases. This clone showed up just once. Its specificity is unknown. Notes on the study in general: Excluded were some V segments that proved indistinguishable, including TRBV6-2 and TRBV6-3. A later analysis associated under 20,000 TCR beta sequences with HLA alleles at a 0.05 false discovery rate. Earlier analysis yielded a pattern in which most TCR beta V segments were productive about 90% or about 30% of the time. Specificity of three CMV-associated chains for CMV antigens was verified in vitro.

Primers included in the PCR were 60 Vbeta and 13 Jbeta primers. Generated by immunoSEQ multiplex PCR, the TCRdb table keeps only in-frame clones and is missing some. The data hold some 98,000 clones, with approximately 78% observed a single time. The origin of this receptor is a man between 40 and 49 years old in good health and CMV-seronegative. Sequencing was done on a sample of PBMCs. The chain has TRBV15 and TRBJ1-1; D call uncertain. The CDR3 protein is CATSRDQDSAFF. As DNA, the CDR3 is TGTGCCACCAGCAGAGATCAAGACTCAGCTTTCTTT. Full variable domain (rest looked up from reference TRBV15 and TRBJ1-1): DAMVIQNPRYQVTQFGKPVTLSCSQTLNHNVMYWYQQKSSQAPKLLFHYYDKDFNNEADTPDNFQSRRPNTSFCFLDIRSPGLGDTAMYLCATSRDQDSAFFGQGTRLTVV.